The 20 T cell receptor beta chains in this list originate from one sample, sequenced in a study of T cells and copy number aberrations in small-cell lung cancer. This table comes from immunoSEQ multiplex PCR, and its TCRdb copy is limited to in-frame clones, with some not included. The sample holds 9,400 or so clones, almost 80% seen once. The sequencing sample was made of normal tissue next to the tumor. The receptors derive from a man aged 55 to 70 with small cell lung cancer.

For the CDR3, the DNA is TGTGCCAGCAGCGGCAAGAGAACCGGGGAGCTGTTTTTT. Translation gives CASSGKRTGELFF. V is TRBV11-2 and J is TRBJ2-2; unclear D gene. Trimming took off 5 bases at V and 5 bases at J, with 9 bases between the two ends. This CDR3 has 13 residues. Germline V lookup: CDR1 SGHAT, CDR2 FQNNGV.

V is TRBV19 and J is TRBJ2-5, with D tentatively TRBD1 or TRBD2 (5 bases each). Between the trimmed V and J ends, which lost 5 bases and 7 bases, there was a span of 11 bases. This CDR3 is 12 amino acids long. CDR1 is LNHDA, CDR2 SQIVND, per germline (reference sequence). The CDR3 is CASSYGGGTQYF. The CDR3 coding sequence is TGTGCCAGTAGTTACGGTGGGGGGACCCAGTACTTC.

This chain uses TRBV9 with TRBJ2-1; D perhaps matches TRBD2 (6 bases). With 0 bases removed from V and 9 bases from J, the gap between germline ends came to 13 bases. CDR3 size: 14 residues. Germline V gene lookup returns CDR1 SGDLS and CDR2 YYNGEE. The CDR3 DNA reads as TGTGCCAGCAGCGTAGGGGACTCATCCAGTGAGCAGTTCTTC. It translates to CASSVGDSSSEQFF.

DNA of the CDR3: TGCGCCAGCAGCTGGGACAAGAACTACGAGCAGTACTTC. Residues: CASSWDKNYEQYF. The chain is built from TRBV5-1 and TRBJ2-7, with D possibly matching TRBD1 (6 bases). The CDR3 length is 13 residues. Germline values: CDR1 SGHRS, CDR2 YFSETQ. The V gene lost 3 bases and the J gene lost 3 bases, with 10 bases spanning the gap.

The gene calls are TRBV19 and TRBJ1-2; 8 bases line up with TRBD1. Germline V gives CDR1 LNHDA, CDR2 SQIVND (reference sequence). J was trimmed by 9 bases and V by 3 bases; bases with no gene match: 12. This CDR3 is 15 amino acids long. In DNA, the CDR3 is TGTGCCAGTAGTATGGTTGGACAGGGAAGTAAGAGCTACACCTTC. This codes for CASSMVGQGSKSYTF.

V usage is TRBV6-5 and J usage is TRBJ1-1; TRBD1 is a possible D gene (5 bases). The CDR3 has 15 amino acids. V was cut by 8 bases and J by 4 bases, with 20 bases left in between. Germline V gives CDR1 MNHEY, CDR2 SVGAGI. The CDR3 region has the DNA TGTGCCAGCGGGACTCGGGGAGGGATTGGCACTGAAGCTTTCTTT. Translating it yields CASGTRGGIGTEAFF.

V is TRBV6-1 and J is TRBJ2-4; maybe TRBD1 (6 bases). Trimming stripped 6 bases from V and 6 bases from J, with 15 bases between. CDR1 is MNHNS, CDR2 SASEGT, per germline. The CDR3 totals 14 residues. The CDR3 region is CASSLKGQSNIQYF. Here the CDR3 DNA reads TGTGCCAGCAGCCTAAAAGGACAGTCAAACATTCAGTACTTC.

The rearrangement uses TRBV4-1 and TRBJ2-2; the match to TRBD2 covers 7 bases. The trim removed 0 bases at V and 6 bases at J, leaving 13 bases unmatched. Germline V lookup: CDR1 MGHRA, CDR2 YSYEKL. The CDR3 spans 18 residues. The CDR3 reads CASSQELGGRIKAGELFF. CDR3 nucleotide sequence: TGCGCCAGCAGCCAAGAATTGGGAGGGAGGATAAAGGCCGGGGAGCTGTTTTTT.

This clone came up a few times. The chain has TRBV2 and TRBJ1-1; no definite D call. The CDR3 has 14 residues. Between the trimmed V and J ends, which lost 4 bases and 3 bases, there was a span of 12 bases. CDR1 is SNHLY, CDR2 FYNNEI, per germline. CDR3 region: CASSATDSDTEAFF. CDR3 sequence (DNA): TGTGCCAGCAGTGCCACGGACTCGGACACTGAAGCTTTCTTT.

This clone rates as medium-sized. A junction end diverges from the germline sequence, so it may reflect a read error. V and J are TRBV11-2 and TRBJ2-2, with unresolved D. This CDR3 has 13 amino acids. CDR1 and CDR2 from the germline V gene are SGHAT and FQNNGV. The CDR3 DNA reads TGTGCCAGCAGTTTAGTGTTCCCCGGGGAGCTGTTTTTT. Translation gives CASSLVFPGELFF.

J is TRBJ2-3 and V is TRBV29-1; possibly TRBD1 for D (7 bases). Germline lookup yields CDR1 SQVTM and CDR2 ANQGSEA. This CDR3 has 14 amino acids. V was trimmed by 0 bases and J by 4 bases, leaving 11 bases between them. The CDR3 bases are TGCAGCGTTGAAGATCGGGGGACAGCAGATACGCAGTATTTT. As protein: CSVEDRGTADTQYF.

The chain links TRBV2 to TRBJ2-7; no definite D call. The V gene lost 3 bases and the J gene lost 4 bases, with 4 bases spanning the gap. The CDR3 extends over 11 amino acids. In germline, CDR1 is SNHLY, CDR2 FYNNEI. The CDR3 spells CASSDIYEQYF. The CDR3 DNA reads as TGTGCCAGCAGTGATATTTACGAGCAGTACTTC.

The CDR3, as DNA: TGTGCCAGCAGGCCGACAGTTTCCTATGGCTACACCTTC. Protein product: CASRPTVSYGYTF. The genes are TRBV27 and TRBJ1-2, with D perhaps TRBD1 (5 bases). Trimming stripped 6 bases from V and 4 bases from J, with 12 bases between. Per the germline V gene, CDR1 is MNHEY and CDR2 is SMNVEV (reference sequence). The CDR3 totals 13 residues.

In the case of this clone: The junction departs from the called germline gene at one end, perhaps through a read error. The gene calls are TRBV6-4 and TRBJ1-4, with D perhaps TRBD1 (6 bases). The germline CDR1 and CDR2 sequences are MRHNA and SNTAGT. The CDR3 consists of 10 residues. CDR3 bases: TGTGCCAGAACCGGGACGGGGGCTAATTGG. This codes for CARTGTGANW.

The V and J genes are TRBV29-1 and TRBJ2-3, with 7 bases fitting TRBD2. The trim removed 3 bases at V and 6 bases at J, leaving 9 bases unmatched. The CDR3 runs 14 residues. Germline V gene lookup returns CDR1 SQVTM and CDR2 ANQGSEA. The CDR3 DNA reads TGCAGCGTTGAGCTGGGAGCGGGGTGGGATACGCAGTATTTT. This sequence encodes CSVELGAGWDTQYF.

The V call is TRBV7-9, the J call TRBJ1-1, with TRBD1 matching over 7 bases. The CDR3 is 14 amino acids. The germline V gene encodes CDR1 SEHNR and CDR2 FQNEAQ (reference sequence). J was trimmed by 7 bases and V by 3 bases; bases with no gene match: 8. For the CDR3, the DNA is TGTGCCAGCAGCTTGCTTTCCTCAGGGGGTGAAGCTTTCTTT. It is translated as CASSLLSSGGEAFF.

V and J are TRBV9 and TRBJ2-5, with D perhaps matching TRBD1 or TRBD2 (5 bases each). CDR1 is SGDLS and CDR2 is YYNGEE in the germline V gene. The CDR3 has 16 residues. Trimming shortened V by 4 bases and J by 4 bases, and 20 bases separated the two germline ends. CDR3 in DNA: TGTGCCAGCAGCCCCCGGGACGGGATAGGCTCAGAGACCCAGTACTTC. Translated, it gives CASSPRDGIGSETQYF.

This clone has just a few counts. The chain employs TRBV28 and TRBJ2-7; possibly TRBD1 or TRBD2 for D (5 bases each). V lost 5 bases to trimming and J lost 2 bases, with 19 bases between them. The CDR3 runs 16 residues. The germline gives CDR1 MDHEN, CDR2 SYDVKM. The CDR3 reads CASSPQRQGVTYEQYF. DNA for the CDR3: TGTGCCAGCAGTCCACAAAGGCAGGGAGTAACCTACGAGCAGTACTTC.

The V call is TRBV4-1, the J call TRBJ2-7, with D maybe TRBD2 (6 bases). Germline V gene sequence: CDR1 MGHRA, CDR2 YSYEKL. V was clipped by 4 bases and J by 3 bases, with 13 bases between them. The CDR3 runs 14 residues. Written as DNA, the CDR3 is TGCGCCAGCAGCCTCGGAGAGGGAGGCTACGAGCAGTACTTC. This sequence encodes CASSLGEGGYEQYF.

This clone was seen a few times. The rearrangement uses TRBV15 and TRBJ2-2; D remains unclear. Germline V CDR1 and CDR2: LNHNV, YYDKDF (reference sequence). This CDR3 comprises 16 residues. Between the trimmed V and J ends, which lost 0 bases and 6 bases, there was a span of 14 bases. The CDR3 sequence is CATSREGTVRAGELFF. For the CDR3, the DNA is TGTGCCACCAGCAGAGAGGGAACAGTTCGCGCCGGGGAGCTGTTTTTT.